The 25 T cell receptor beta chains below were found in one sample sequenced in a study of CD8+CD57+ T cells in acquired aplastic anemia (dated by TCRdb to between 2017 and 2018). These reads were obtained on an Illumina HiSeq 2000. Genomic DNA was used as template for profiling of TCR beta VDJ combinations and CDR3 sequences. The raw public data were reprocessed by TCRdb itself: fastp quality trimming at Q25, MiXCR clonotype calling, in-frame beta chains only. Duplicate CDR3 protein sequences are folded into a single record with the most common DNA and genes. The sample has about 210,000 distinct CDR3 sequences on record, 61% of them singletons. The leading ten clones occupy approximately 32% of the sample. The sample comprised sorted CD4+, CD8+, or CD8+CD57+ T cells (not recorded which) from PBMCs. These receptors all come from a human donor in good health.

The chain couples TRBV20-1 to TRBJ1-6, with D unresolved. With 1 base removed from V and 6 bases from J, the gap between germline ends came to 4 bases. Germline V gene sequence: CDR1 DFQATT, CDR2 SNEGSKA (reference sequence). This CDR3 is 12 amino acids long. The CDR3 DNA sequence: TGCAGTGCTAGAGGGGTTAATTCACCCCTCCACTTT. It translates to CSARGVNSPLHF.

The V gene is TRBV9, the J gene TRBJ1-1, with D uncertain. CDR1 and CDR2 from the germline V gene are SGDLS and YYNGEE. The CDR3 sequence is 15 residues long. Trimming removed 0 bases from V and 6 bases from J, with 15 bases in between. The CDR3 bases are TGTGCCAGCAGCGTAGTGAGGGAGGGTAGGGCTGAAGCTTTCTTT. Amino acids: CASSVVREGRAEAFF.

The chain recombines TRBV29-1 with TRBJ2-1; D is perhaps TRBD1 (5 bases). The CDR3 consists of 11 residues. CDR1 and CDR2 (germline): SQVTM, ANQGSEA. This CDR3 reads CSAGNHDEQFF. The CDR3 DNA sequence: TGCAGTGCAGGGAATCACGATGAGCAGTTCTTC.

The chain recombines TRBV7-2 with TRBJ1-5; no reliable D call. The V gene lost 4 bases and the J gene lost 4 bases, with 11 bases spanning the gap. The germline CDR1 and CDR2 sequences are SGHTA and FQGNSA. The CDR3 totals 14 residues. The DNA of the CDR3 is TGTGCCAGCAGCTCAATCAACCCGAATCAGCCCCAGCATTTT. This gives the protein CASSSINPNQPQHF.

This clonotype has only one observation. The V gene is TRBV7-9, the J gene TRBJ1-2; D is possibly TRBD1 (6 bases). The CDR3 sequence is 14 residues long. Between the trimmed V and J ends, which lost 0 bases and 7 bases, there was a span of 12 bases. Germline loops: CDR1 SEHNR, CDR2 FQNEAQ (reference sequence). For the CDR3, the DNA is TGTGCCAGCAGCTTAGCGGCAGGGGAACGTGGCTACACCTTC. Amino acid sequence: CASSLAAGERGYTF.

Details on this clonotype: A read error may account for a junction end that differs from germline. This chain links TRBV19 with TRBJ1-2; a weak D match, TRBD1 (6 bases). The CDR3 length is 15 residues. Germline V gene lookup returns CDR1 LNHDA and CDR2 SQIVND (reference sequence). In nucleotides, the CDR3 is TGTGACAGTAATATATGGGGGGCCACTAACTATGGCTACACCTTC. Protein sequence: CDSNIWGATNYGYTF.

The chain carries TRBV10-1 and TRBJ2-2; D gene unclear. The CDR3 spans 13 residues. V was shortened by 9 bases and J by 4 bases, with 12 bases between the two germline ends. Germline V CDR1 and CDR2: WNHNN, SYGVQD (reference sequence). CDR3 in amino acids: CARTASFTGELFF. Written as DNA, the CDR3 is TGCGCCAGGACTGCCTCCTTCACCGGGGAGCTGTTTTTT.

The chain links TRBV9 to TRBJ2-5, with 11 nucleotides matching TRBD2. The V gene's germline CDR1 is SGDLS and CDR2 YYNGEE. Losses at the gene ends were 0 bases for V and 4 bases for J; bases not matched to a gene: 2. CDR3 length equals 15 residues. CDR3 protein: CASSVAGTSGETQYF. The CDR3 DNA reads TGTGCCAGCAGCGTAGCCGGGACTAGCGGAGAGACCCAGTACTTC.

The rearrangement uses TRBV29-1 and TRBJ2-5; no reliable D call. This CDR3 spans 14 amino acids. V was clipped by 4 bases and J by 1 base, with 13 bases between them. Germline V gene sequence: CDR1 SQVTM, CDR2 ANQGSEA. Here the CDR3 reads CSVGARALQETQYF. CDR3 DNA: TGCAGCGTTGGTGCAAGGGCCCTCCAAGAGACCCAGTACTTC.

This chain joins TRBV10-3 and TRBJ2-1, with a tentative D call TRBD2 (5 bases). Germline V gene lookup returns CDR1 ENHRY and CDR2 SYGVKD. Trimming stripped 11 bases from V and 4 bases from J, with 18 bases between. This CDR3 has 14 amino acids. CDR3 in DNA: TGTGCCTCCTCAACTAGAGGAGCGTACAATGAGCAGTTCTTC. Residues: CASSTRGAYNEQFF.

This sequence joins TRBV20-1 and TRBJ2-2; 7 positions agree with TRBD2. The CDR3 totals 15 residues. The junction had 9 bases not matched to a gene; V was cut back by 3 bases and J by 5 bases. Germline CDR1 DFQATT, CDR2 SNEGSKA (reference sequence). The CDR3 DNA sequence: TGCAGTGCTAGTGGGGGGGAGAGGGGTACCGGGGAGCTGTTTTTT. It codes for CSASGGERGTGELFF.

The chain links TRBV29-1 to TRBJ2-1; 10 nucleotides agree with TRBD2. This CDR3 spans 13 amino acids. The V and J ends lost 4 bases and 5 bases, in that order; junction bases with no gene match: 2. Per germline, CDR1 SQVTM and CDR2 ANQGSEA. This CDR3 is CSVASGRDNEQFF. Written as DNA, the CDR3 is TGCAGCGTTGCGAGCGGGAGGGACAATGAGCAGTTCTTC.

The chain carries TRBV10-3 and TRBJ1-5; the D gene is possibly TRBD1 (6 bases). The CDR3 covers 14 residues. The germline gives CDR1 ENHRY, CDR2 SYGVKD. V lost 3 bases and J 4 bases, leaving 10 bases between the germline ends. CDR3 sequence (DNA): TGTGCCATCAGTGAAGGACAGAGTAATCAGCCCCAGCATTTT. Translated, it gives CAISEGQSNQPQHF.

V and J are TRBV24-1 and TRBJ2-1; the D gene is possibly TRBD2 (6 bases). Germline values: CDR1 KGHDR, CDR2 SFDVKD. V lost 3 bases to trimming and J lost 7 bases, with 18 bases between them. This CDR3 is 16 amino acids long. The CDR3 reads CATSDGLSKTLNEQFF. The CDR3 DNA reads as TGTGCCACCAGTGATGGACTATCCAAAACCCTTAATGAGCAGTTCTTC.

CDR3 bases: TGTGCCAGTAGTATAACCACAGGGGGCAGCGGCAATCAGCCCCAGCATTTT. Its protein is CASSITTGGSGNQPQHF. The V call is TRBV19, the J call TRBJ1-5; TRBD1 agrees at 9 bases. CDR1 and CDR2 from the germline V gene are LNHDA and SQIVND (reference sequence). Losses at the gene ends were 2 bases for V and 2 bases for J; bases not matched to a gene: 7. CDR3 length: 17 amino acids.

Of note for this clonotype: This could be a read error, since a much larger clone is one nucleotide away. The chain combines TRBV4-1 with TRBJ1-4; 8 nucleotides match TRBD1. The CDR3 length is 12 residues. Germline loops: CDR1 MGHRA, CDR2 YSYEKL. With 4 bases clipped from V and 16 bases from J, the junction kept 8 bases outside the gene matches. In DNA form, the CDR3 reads TGCGCCAGCAGCCCCGACAGGGGTCGACCGTTTTTT. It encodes CASSPDRGRPFF.

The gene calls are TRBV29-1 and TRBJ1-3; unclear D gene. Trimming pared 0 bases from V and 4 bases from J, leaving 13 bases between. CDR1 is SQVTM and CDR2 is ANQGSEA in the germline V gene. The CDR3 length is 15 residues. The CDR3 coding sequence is TGCAGCGTTGAAGATCCCGACCTGACAGGAAACACCATATATTTT. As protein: CSVEDPDLTGNTIYF.

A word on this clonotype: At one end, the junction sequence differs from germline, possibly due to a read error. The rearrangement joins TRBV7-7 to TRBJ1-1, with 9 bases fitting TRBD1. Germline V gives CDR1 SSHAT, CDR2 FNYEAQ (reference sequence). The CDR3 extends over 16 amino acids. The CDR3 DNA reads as TGTGCTAGCAGCACCCACAGGGGGCGCAAGGCCACTGAAGCTTTCTTT. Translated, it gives CASSTHRGRKATEAFF.

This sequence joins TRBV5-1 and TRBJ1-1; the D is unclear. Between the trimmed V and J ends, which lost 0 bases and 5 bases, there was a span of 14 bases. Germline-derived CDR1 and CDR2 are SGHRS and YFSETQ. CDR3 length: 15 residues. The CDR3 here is CASSLGDLGRTEAFF. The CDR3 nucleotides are TGCGCCAGCAGCTTGGGGGATTTGGGGAGAACTGAAGCTTTCTTT.

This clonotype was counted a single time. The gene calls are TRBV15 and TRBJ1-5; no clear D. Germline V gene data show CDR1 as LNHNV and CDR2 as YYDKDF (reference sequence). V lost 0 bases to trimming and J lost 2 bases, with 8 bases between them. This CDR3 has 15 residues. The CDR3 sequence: CATSRDLRGNQPQHF. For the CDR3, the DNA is TGTGCCACCAGCAGAGATCTGCGTGGCAATCAGCCCCAGCATTTT.

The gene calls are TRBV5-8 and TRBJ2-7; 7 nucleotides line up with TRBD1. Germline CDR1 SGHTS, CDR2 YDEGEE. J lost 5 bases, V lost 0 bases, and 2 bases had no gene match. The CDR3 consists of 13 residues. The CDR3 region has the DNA TGTGCCAGCAGCTTGGAGGGGGCCAACGAGCAGTACTTC. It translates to CASSLEGANEQYF.

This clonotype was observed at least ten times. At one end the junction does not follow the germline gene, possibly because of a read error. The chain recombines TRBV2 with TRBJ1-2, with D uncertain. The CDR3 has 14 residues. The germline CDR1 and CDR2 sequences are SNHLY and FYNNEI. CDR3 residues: CASSEEGWVIGYTF. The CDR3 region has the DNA TGTGCCAGCAGCGAAGAGGGTTGGGTTATAGGCTACACCTTC.

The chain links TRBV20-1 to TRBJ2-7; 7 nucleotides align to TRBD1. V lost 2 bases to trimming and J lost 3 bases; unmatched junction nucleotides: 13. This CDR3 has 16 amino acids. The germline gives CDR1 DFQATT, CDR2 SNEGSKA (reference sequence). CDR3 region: CSARTFLTGAHYEQYF. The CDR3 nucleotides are TGCAGTGCTAGAACTTTCCTAACAGGGGCCCACTACGAGCAGTACTTC.

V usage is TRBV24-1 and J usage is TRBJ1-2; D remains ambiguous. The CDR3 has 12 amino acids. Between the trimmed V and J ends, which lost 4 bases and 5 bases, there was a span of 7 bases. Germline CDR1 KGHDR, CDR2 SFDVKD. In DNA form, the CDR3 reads TGTGCCACCAGTGAGTGGGCTTATGGCTACACCTTC. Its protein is CATSEWAYGYTF.

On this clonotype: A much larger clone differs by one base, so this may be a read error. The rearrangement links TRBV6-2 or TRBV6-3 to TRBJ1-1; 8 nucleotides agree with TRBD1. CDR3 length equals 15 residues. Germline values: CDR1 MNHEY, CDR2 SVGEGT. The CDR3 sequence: CASGYQGAPDTEAFF. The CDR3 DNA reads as TGTGCCAGCGGTTACCAGGGGGCGCCGGACACTGAAGCTTTCTTT.